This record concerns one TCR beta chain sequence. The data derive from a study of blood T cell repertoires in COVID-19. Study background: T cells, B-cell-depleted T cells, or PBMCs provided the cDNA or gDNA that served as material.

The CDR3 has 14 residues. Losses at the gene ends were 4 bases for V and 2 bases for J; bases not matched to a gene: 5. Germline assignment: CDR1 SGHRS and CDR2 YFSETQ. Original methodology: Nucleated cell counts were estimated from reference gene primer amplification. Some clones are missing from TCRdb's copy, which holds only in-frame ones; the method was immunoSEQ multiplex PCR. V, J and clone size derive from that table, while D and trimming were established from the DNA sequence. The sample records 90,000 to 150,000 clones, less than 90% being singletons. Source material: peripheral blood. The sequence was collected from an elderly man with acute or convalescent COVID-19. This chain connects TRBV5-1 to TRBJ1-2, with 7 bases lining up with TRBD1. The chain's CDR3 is CASSPPGQNYGYTF. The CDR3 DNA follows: TGCGCCAGCAGCCCACCGGGACAGAACTATGGCTACACCTTC.